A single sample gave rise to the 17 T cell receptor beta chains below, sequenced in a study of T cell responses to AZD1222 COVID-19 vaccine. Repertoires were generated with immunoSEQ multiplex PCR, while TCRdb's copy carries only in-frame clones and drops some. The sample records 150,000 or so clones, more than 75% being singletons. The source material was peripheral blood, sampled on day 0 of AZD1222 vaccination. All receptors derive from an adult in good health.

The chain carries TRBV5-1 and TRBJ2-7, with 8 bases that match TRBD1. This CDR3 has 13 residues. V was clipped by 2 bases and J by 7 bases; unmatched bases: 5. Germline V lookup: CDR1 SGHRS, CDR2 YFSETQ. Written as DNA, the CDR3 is TGCGCCAGCAGCTTTCAGGGGGCGGGTGAGCAGTACTTC. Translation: CASSFQGAGEQYF.

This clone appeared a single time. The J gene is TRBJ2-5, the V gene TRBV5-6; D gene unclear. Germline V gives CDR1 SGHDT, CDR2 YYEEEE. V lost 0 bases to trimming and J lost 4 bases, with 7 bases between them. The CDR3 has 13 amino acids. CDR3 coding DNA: TGTGCCAGCAGCTTGGGGATTGGAGAGACCCAGTACTTC. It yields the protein CASSLGIGETQYF.

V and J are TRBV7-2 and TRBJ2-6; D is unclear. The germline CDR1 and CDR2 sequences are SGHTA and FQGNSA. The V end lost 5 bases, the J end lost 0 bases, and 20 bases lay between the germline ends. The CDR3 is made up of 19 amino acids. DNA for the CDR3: TGTGCCAGCAGCCGCAAATGGAGCGTCTGGTCCTCTGGGGCCAACGTCCTGACTTTC. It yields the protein CASSRKWSVWSSGANVLTF.

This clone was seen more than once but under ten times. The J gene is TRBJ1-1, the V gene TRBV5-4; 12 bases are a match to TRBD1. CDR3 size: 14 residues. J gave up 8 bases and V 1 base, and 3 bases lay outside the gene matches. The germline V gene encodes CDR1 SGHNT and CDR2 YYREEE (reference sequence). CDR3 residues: CASSLWDRGREAFF. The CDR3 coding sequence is TGTGCCAGCAGCTTGTGGGACAGGGGGCGGGAAGCTTTCTTT.

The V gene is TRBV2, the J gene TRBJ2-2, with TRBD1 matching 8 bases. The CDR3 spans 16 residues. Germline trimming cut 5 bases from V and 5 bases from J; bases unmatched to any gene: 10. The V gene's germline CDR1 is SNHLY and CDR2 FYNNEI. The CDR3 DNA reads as TGTGCCAGCAGTAGGGACAGGCCCAAGGGGACCGGGGAGCTGTTTTTT. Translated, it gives CASSRDRPKGTGELFF.

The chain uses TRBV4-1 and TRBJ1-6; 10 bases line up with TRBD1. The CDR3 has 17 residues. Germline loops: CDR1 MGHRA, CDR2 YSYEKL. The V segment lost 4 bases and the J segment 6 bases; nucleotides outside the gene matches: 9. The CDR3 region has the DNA TGCGCCAGCAGCCCGCGGGGACAGGGGTTCGCTAATTCACCCCTCCACTTT. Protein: CASSPRGQGFANSPLHF.

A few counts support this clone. The CDR3 DNA reads as TGTGCCAGCAGCCAAGAGGCGTACTCTGGGGCCAACGTCCTGACTTTC. Protein: CASSQEAYSGANVLTF. The chain is built from TRBV4-2 and TRBJ2-6; D remains ambiguous. Per germline, CDR1 LGHNA and CDR2 YNFKEQ. The CDR3 extends over 16 amino acids. V was clipped by 0 bases and J by 0 bases, with 6 bases between them.

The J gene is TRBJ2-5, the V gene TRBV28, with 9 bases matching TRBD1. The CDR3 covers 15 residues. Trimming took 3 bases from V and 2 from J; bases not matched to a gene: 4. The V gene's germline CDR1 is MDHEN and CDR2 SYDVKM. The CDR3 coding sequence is TGTGCCAGCAGTTTGGGGGGACAGGGTCAAGAGACCCAGTACTTC. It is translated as CASSLGGQGQETQYF. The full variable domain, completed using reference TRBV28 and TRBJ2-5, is DVKVTQSSRYLVKRTGEKVFLECVQDMDHENMFWYRQDPGLGLRLIYFSYDVKMKEKGDIPEGYSVSREKKERFSLILESASTNQTSMYLCASSLGGQGQETQYFGPGTRLLVL.

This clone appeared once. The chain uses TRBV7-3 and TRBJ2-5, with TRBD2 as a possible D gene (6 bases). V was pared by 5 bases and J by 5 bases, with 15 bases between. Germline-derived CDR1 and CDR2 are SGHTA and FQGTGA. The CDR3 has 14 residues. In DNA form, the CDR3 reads TGTGCCAGCAGCGAACGGCGGGGCGGCGAGACCCAGTACTTC. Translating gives CASSERRGGETQYF. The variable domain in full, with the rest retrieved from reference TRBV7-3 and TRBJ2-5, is GAGVSQTPSNKVTEKGKYVELRCDPISGHTALYWYRQSLGQGPEFLIYFQGTGAADDSGLPNDRFFAVRPEGSVSTLKIQRTERGDSAVYLCASSERRGGETQYFGPGTRLLVL.

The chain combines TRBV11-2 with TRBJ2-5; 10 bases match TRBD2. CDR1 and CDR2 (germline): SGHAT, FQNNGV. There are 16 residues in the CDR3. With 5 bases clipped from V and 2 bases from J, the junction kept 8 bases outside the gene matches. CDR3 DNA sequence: TGTGCCAGCAGCCGTAATAGCGGGGGGATTCAAGAGACCCAGTACTTC. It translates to CASSRNSGGIQETQYF. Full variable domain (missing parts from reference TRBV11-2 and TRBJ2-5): EAGVAQSPRYKIIEKRQSVAFWCNPISGHATLYWYQQILGQGPKLLIQFQNNGVVDDSQLPKDRFSAERLKGVDSTLKIQPAKLEDSAVYLCASSRNSGGIQETQYFGPGTRLLVL.

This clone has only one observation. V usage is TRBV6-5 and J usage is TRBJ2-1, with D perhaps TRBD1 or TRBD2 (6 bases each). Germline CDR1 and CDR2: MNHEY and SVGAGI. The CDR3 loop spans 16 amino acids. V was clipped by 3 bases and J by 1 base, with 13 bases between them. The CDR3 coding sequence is TGTGCCAGCAGTTATGATCTAGGGGGGTCCTACAATGAGCAGTTCTTC. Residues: CASSYDLGGSYNEQFF.

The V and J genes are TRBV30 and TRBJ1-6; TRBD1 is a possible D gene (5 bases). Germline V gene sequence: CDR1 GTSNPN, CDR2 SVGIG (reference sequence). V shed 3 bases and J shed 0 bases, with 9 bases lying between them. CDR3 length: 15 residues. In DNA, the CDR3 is TGTGCCTGGAGAGGGGAGAGCTCCTATAATTCACCCCTCCACTTT. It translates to CAWRGESSYNSPLHF.

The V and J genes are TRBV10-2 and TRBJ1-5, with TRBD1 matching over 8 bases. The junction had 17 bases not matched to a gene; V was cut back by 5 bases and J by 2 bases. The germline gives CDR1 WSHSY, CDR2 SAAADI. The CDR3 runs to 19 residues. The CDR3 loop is CASSRDWAGGLGGNQPQHF. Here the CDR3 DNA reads TGCGCCAGCAGTCGCGACTGGGCAGGGGGCTTAGGTGGCAATCAGCCCCAGCATTTT.

Here the CDR3 reads CASSPQGAYEQYF. Here the CDR3 DNA reads TGTGCCAGCAGTCCACAGGGGGCCTACGAGCAGTACTTC. The rearrangement joins TRBV12-3 or TRBV12-4 to TRBJ2-7; 8 nucleotides line up with TRBD1. The CDR3 is 13 residues long. V lost 5 bases to trimming and J lost 2 bases; unmatched junction nucleotides: 2.

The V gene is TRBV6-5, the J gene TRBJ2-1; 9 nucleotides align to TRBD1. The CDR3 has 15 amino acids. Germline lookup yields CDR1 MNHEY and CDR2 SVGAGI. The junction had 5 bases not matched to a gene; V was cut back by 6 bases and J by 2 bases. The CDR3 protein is CASSKGQGTYNEQFF. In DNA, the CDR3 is TGTGCCAGCAGCAAGGGACAGGGTACCTACAATGAGCAGTTCTTC.

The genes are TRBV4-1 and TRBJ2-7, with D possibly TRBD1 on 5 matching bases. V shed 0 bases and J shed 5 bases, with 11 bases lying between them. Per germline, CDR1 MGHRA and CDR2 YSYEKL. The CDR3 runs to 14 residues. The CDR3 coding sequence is TGCGCCAGCAGCCAAGATGGGGCGGTGGACGAGCAGTACTTC. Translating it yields CASSQDGAVDEQYF.

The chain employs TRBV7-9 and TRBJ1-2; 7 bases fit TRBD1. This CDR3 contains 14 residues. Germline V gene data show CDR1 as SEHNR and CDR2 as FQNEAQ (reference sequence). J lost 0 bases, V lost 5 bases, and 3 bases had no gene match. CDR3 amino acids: CASSLGTANYGYTF. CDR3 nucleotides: TGTGCCAGCAGCCTCGGGACAGCTAACTATGGCTACACCTTC.